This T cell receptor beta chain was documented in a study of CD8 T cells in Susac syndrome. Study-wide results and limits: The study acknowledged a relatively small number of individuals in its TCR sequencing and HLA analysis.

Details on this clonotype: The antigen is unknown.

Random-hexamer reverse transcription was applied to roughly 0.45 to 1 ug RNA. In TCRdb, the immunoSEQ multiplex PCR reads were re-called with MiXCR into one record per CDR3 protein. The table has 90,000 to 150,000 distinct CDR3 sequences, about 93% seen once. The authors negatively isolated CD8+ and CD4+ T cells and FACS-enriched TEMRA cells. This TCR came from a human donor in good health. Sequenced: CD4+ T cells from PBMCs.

CDR3: CASSYLRPVTSGEQETQYF. As DNA, the CDR3 is TGTGCCAGCAGTTACCTCCGCCCGGTCACTAGCGGGGAACAAGAGACCCAGTACTTC. This rearrangement joins TRBV6-2 or TRBV6-3 to TRBJ2-5; 10 bases line up with TRBD2. V trimming: 2 bases; J trimming: 2 bases; junction bases outside the gene matches: 14. CDR1 and CDR2 from the germline V gene are MNHEY and SVGEGT. The CDR3 covers 19 residues.